Listed below are T cell receptor beta chains from one sample, sequenced in a study of blood T cell repertoires in COVID-19. TCRdb keeps only in-frame clones here, not all; method: immunoSEQ multiplex PCR. The sample lists around 72,000 clones, around 90% occurring once. Sequenced material: peripheral blood. These receptors all come from a man aged 45-65 years with acute or convalescent COVID-19. Both conserved end residues are part of each CDR3. A D gene is named only where the DNA matches it firmly. A clone size is listed for some rows: how often the clone was seen (once, few, many), or a class if it is expanded.

j_gene,v_gene,abundance,d_gene,CDR3nt,CDR3aa
TRBJ1-6,TRBV6-5,NA,NA,TGTGCCAGCAGTTACGAAGGGGTTCCCTATAATTCACCCCTCCACTTT,CASSYEGVPYNSPLHF
TRBJ1-2,TRBV5-1,NA,NA,TGCGCCAGCAGCTTGGCCGACTATGGCTACACCTTC,CASSLADYGYTF
TRBJ1-2,TRBV7-9,NA,NA,TGTGCCAGCAGCGATACAAACTATGGCTACACCTTC,CASSDTNYGYTF
TRBJ2-3,TRBV7-2,once,TRBD2,TGTGCCAGCAGCTGGGCTAGCGGGGGCACAGATACGCAGTATTTT,CASSWASGGTDTQYF
TRBJ1-2,TRBV7-9,few,NA,TGTGCCAGCAGCTCGGACATCCGCCCAGCTAACTATGGCTACACCTTC,CASSSDIRPANYGYTF
TRBJ2-2,TRBV9,NA,NA,TGTGCCAGCAGCCCCTTACTAAACACACAAGGGGAGCTGTTTTTT,CASSPLLNTQGELFF
TRBJ2-7,TRBV19,NA,NA,TGTGCCAGTAGTATCGTCAAGGGGGACTACGAGCAGTACTTC,CASSIVKGDYEQYF
TRBJ1-1,TRBV19,NA,NA,TGTGCCAGTAGTATGAGTGGTAGGGGGGGCGGAACTGAAGCTTTCTTT,CASSMSGRGGGTEAFF
TRBJ1-1,TRBV4-2,NA,TRBD1,TGTGCCAGCAGCTACAGGGGAGGCACTGAAGCTTTCTTT,CASSYRGGTEAFF
TRBJ2-2,TRBV12-3/TRBV12-4,once,NA,TGTGCCAGCAGTTTCCAGCGGGCCGGGGAGCTGTTTTTT,CASSFQRAGELFF
TRBJ2-7,TRBV5-1,NA,NA,TGCGCCAGCAGCTTTCCAGGGCAAGAGCAGTACTTC,CASSFPGQEQYF
TRBJ2-2,TRBV3-1/TRBV3-2,NA,NA,TGTGCCAGCAGTTTCCAGAACACCGGGGAGCTGTTTTTT,CASSFQNTGELFF
TRBJ2-1,TRBV5-1,NA,NA,TGCGCCAGCAGCTCCCACAGGGACCACAATGAGCAGTTCTTC,CASSSHRDHNEQFF
TRBJ1-5,TRBV12-2,NA,NA,TGTGCAAGTCGCTTACCCGGTGCGGGGGAGGGTCAGCCCCAGCATTTT,CASRLPGAGEGQPQHF
TRBJ1-4,TRBV6-5,few,NA,TGTGCCAGCAGTTACTCGAGGTTGTCTAATGAAAAACTGTTTTTT,CASSYSRLSNEKLFF
TRBJ1-5,TRBV3-1/TRBV3-2,NA,NA,TGTGCCAGCAGCCAAGGAACAGGACAGCCCCAGCATTTT,CASSQGTGQPQHF
TRBJ1-5,TRBV2,NA,TRBD1,TGTGCCAGCAGTTCAGGGGGCCGTCAGCCCCAGCATTTT,CASSSGGRQPQHF
TRBJ1-2,TRBV9,NA,NA,TGTGCCAGCAGCGCCTCGGGGGAGGGGGGTTGGTATGGCTACACCTTC,CASSASGEGGWYGYTF
TRBJ2-7,TRBV30,NA,NA,TGTGCCTGGAGCCGGGGTGCCTACGAGCAGTACTTC,CAWSRGAYEQYF
TRBJ2-3,TRBV9,NA,TRBD2,TGTGCCAGCAGCGCGCGTCCAGCGGGGTCCACAGATACGCAGTATTTT,CASSARPAGSTDTQYF
TRBJ2-1,TRBV11-2,NA,NA,TGTGCCAGCAGTCCGGGGACAAACCGATACAATGAGCAGTTCTTC,CASSPGTNRYNEQFF
TRBJ2-1,TRBV5-1,once,TRBD2,TGCGCCAGCAGCACTAGCGGGGGTCCGACCTACAATGAGCAGTTCTTC,CASSTSGGPTYNEQFF
TRBJ1-2,TRBV9,NA,NA,TGTGCCAGCAACCCGGGACTCTCTAACTATGGCTACACCTTC,CASNPGLSNYGYTF
TRBJ2-7,TRBV6-1,NA,NA,TGTGCCAGCAGTGATCAGGCTCCCTACGAGCAGTACTTC,CASSDQAPYEQYF